What follows are 6 T cell receptor beta chains derived from one specimen sequenced in a study of T cell repertoires in cytomegalovirus infection. TCRdb called the reads again in MiXCR, with one record for every CDR3 protein. The table includes about 310,000 distinct CDR3 sequences, more than 20% detected once. These receptors have no identified antigens. The sequencing used cultured PBMCs, collected from culture after CMV antigen stimulation. The receptors come from a human donor in good health (CMV status not recorded). Some clones in this sample may be carry-over from other donors' samples.

The chain has TRBV20-1 and TRBJ2-3; 9 bases fit TRBD2. Trimming at V came to 5 bases and at J to 6 bases, leaving 9 bases not matched to a gene. CDR1 DFQATT and CDR2 SNEGSKA come from the germline V gene (reference sequence). The CDR3 sequence is 14 residues long. DNA of the CDR3: TGCAGTGCTTTCGTAGCGGGAGTCTCGGATACGCAGTATTTT. Protein: CSAFVAGVSDTQYF.

This clonotype appeared many times. The chain recombines TRBV7-2 with TRBJ1-3; D unclear. The CDR3 is 14 residues long. The V gene's germline CDR1 is SGHTA and CDR2 FQGNSA. V was cut by 6 bases and J by 0 bases, with 9 bases left in between. CDR3 bases: TGTGCCAGCAGTTACACGATCTCTGGAAACACCATATATTTT. Translating gives CASSYTISGNTIYF.

J is TRBJ1-2 and V is TRBV20-1, with unresolved D. Trimming took 4 bases from V and 0 from J, leaving 12 bases between them. Per germline, CDR1 DFQATT and CDR2 SNEGSKA (reference sequence). The CDR3 length is 14 residues. The CDR3 sequence: CSATGPETNYGYTF. The CDR3 DNA follows: TGCAGTGCTACCGGGCCTGAAACTAACTATGGCTACACCTTC.

This clonotype was detected only a few times. The chain combines TRBV18 with TRBJ2-3; possible D gene TRBD2, 5 bases. The CDR3 length is 15 residues. Germline V CDR1 and CDR2: KGHSH, LQKENI. V shed 1 base and J shed 0 bases, with 8 bases lying between them. This chain's CDR3 is CASSPRGSSTDTQYF. CDR3 DNA: TGTGCCAGCTCACCACGAGGGAGTAGCACAGATACGCAGTATTTT.

This clonotype turned up a few times. The chain uses TRBV28 and TRBJ1-5; no firm D call. CDR1 is MDHEN and CDR2 is SYDVKM in the germline V gene. V was shortened by 5 bases and J by 0 bases, with 8 bases between the two germline ends. This CDR3 has 14 residues. CDR3 bases: TGTGCCAGCAGTAACTCAATTAGCAATCAGCCCCAGCATTTT. Protein product: CASSNSISNQPQHF.

This clonotype was recorded many times. The rearrangement links TRBV7-2 to TRBJ1-5; D unresolved. Trimming took 5 bases from V and 0 from J, leaving 17 bases between them. CDR3 size: 17 residues. Germline-derived CDR1 and CDR2 are SGHTA and FQGNSA. The CDR3 loop is CASSPTGPRYSNQPQHF. CDR3 bases: TGTGCCAGCAGCCCAACGGGCCCTAGGTATAGCAATCAGCCCCAGCATTTT.